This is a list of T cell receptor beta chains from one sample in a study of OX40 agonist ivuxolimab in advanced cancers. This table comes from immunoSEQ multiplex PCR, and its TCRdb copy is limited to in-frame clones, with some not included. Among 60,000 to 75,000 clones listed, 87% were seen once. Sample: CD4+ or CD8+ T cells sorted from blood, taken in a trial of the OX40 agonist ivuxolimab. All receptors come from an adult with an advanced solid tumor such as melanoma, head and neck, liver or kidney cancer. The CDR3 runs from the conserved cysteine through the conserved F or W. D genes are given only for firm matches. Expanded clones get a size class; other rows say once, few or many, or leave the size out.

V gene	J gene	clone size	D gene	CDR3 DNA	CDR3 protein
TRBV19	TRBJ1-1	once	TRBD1	TGTGCCAGTAGTTACAGGGGGAACACTGAAGCTTTCTTT	CASSYRGNTEAFF
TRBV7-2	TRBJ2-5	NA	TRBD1	TGTGCCAGCAGCTTCGACAGGGGCTTACAAGAGACCCAGTACTTC	CASSFDRGLQETQYF
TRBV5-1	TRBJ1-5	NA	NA	TGCGCCAGCAGCTTGGGAGGGATGGATCAGCCCCAGCATTTT	CASSLGGMDQPQHF
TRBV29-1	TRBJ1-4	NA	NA	TGCAGCGTTTCCTCAACTAATGAAAAACTGTTTTTT	CSVSSTNEKLFF
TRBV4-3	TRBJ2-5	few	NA	TGCGCCAGCAGCCAAGAGGGTAGGGGGGCGTGGGAGACCCAGTACTTC	CASSQEGRGAWETQYF
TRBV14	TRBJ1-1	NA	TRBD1	TGTGCCAGCAGCCGAACCACAGGGGGAGCTGAAGCTTTCTTT	CASSRTTGGAEAFF
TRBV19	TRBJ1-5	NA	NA	TGTGCCAGTAGTATAGGATCGCCAGGGGCCACTAATCAGCCCCAGCATTTT	CASSIGSPGATNQPQHF
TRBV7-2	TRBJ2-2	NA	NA	TGTGCCAGCAGCTTAGTTGGTAGCACCGGGGAGCTGTTTTTT	CASSLVGSTGELFF
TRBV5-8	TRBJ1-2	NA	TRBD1	TGTGCCAGCAGCTTGGTCCCCGACAGGGTAGGAGGGGCTTATGGCTACACCTTC	CASSLVPDRVGGAYGYTF
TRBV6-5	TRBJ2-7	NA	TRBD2	TGTGCCAGCAGCCCCAAAGCGGGGGGGCTCCACGAGCAGTACTTC	CASSPKAGGLHEQYF
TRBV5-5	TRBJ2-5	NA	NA	TGTGCCAGCAGCTCGGGACACGGAAAAGAGACCCAGTACTTC	CASSSGHGKETQYF
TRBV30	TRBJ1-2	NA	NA	TGTGCCTGGGGAAACAGGGCCAGGGGCTACACCTTC	CAWGNRARGYTF
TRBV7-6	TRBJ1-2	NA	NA	TGTGCCAGCAGCTTAGTGGGGACACAACGTACAGCTTATGGCTACACCTTC	CASSLVGTQRTAYGYTF
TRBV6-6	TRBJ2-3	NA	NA	TGTGCCAGCATCGATAGGGGGGGCCCCACAGATACGCAGTATTTT	CASIDRGGPTDTQYF
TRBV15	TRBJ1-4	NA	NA	TGTGCCACCAGCAGGGGAAAGGGGCGCACTAATGAAAAACTGTTTTTT	CATSRGKGRTNEKLFF
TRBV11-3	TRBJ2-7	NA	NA	TGTGCCAGCAGCTTAGAACTCCGGAGCTCCTACGAGCAGTACTTC	CASSLELRSSYEQYF
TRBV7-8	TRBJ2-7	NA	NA	TGTGCCAGCAGCCTAACACGTGATGTCTACGAGCAGTACTTC	CASSLTRDVYEQYF
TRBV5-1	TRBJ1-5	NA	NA	TGCGTCAGCAGCTTCACTCCGGTATCAGGAGGTAATCAGCCCCAGCATTTT	CVSSFTPVSGGNQPQHF
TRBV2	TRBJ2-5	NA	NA	TGTGCCAGCAGTGGGACAGTCCGTCCGTGGGAGACCCAGTACTTC	CASSGTVRPWETQYF
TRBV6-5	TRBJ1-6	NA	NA	TGTGCCAGCAGTTATCAGGGAGGAAATTCACCCCTCCACTTT	CASSYQGGNSPLHF
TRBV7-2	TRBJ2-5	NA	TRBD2	TGTGCCAGCAGCTTGCGGGAGGGTTACCCAGAGGAGACCCAGTACTTC	CASSLREGYPEETQYF
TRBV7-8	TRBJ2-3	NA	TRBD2	TGTGCCAGCAGCTTAGGCTCGCGGGGGGGCGATACGCAGTATTTT	CASSLGSRGGDTQYF
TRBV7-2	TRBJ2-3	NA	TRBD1	TGTGCCAGCAGCCCAGGTGTTACAGGGGGTGCAGATACGCAGTATTTT	CASSPGVTGGADTQYF
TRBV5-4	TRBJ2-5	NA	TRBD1	TGTGCCAGCAGTTTTAACAGGGGGAGAATACAAGAGACCCAGTACTTC	CASSFNRGRIQETQYF
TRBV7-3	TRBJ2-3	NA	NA	TGTGCCAGCAGCCGCAGGGACGGAGATACGCGGTATTTT	CASSRRDGDTRYF
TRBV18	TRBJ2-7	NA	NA	TGTGCCAGCTCATCCGGGGAAAGTAACGAGCAGTACTTC	CASSSGESNEQYF
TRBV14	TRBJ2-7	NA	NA	TGTGCCAGCAGCCAAGGATTGACAACAGCTTACGAGCAGTACTTC	CASSQGLTTAYEQYF
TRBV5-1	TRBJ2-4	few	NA	TGCGCCAGCAGCTCCGATATCCTAAAAAACATTCAGTACTTC	CASSSDILKNIQYF
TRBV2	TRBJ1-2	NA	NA	TGTGCCAGCAGTGAACTGGAAGTCTATGGCTACACCTTC	CASSELEVYGYTF
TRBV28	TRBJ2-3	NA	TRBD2	TGTGCCAGCAGTACCCCATACTCTTTAGCGGGAGACTCAGATACGCAGTATTTT	CASSTPYSLAGDSDTQYF
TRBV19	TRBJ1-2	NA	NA	TGTGCCAGTAACGAGGGAAGGTCCAGAGGCTACACCTTC	CASNEGRSRGYTF